This passage covers 7 T cell receptor beta chains from one sample sequenced in a study of OX40 agonist ivuxolimab in advanced cancers. TCRdb's table, derived via immunoSEQ multiplex PCR, lists solely in-frame clones and lacks some. The table has about 43,000 clones, around 85% seen once. The sequencing used CD4+ or CD8+ T cells sorted from blood, collected in a trial of the OX40 agonist ivuxolimab. The receptor source for this set is an adult with an advanced solid tumor such as melanoma, head and neck, liver or kidney cancer.

V gene TRBV18 combines with J gene TRBJ2-5; a possible D gene is TRBD2 (5 bases). The J call may be in error: the DNA end matches TRBJ2-7 better. CDR1 and CDR2 from the germline V gene are KGHSH and LQKENI. CDR3 size: 16 residues. As DNA, the CDR3 is TGTGCCAGCTCACGCCTCCCGGGAAAAGGGTCCTACGAGCAGTACTTC. Protein product: CASSRLPGKGSYEQYF.

This chain links TRBV14 with TRBJ1-3; no definite D call. Germline V gene sequence: CDR1 SGHDN, CDR2 FVKESK. This CDR3 has 16 amino acids. Trimming took 0 bases from V and 4 from J, leaving 13 bases between them. DNA of the CDR3: TGTGCCAGCAGCCAAGATCGGGCCTCTGGAGGAAACACCATATATTTT. Encoded protein: CASSQDRASGGNTIYF.

The V gene is TRBV29-1, the J gene TRBJ2-7, with D perhaps given as TRBD1 or TRBD2 (5 bases each). The CDR3 has 14 residues. Trimming cost V 3 bases and J 5 bases, with 17 bases left between them. From germline, CDR1 is SQVTM and CDR2 ANQGSEA. The CDR3 nucleotides are TGCAGCGTTGAGGGGGACGCCGGGATGGACGAGCAGTACTTC. Residues: CSVEGDAGMDEQYF.

The chain couples TRBV28 to TRBJ1-5; maybe TRBD1 (6 bases). The V and J ends lost 5 bases and 5 bases respectively, with 19 bases between them. Germline CDR1 MDHEN, CDR2 SYDVKM. The CDR3 loop spans 16 amino acids. CDR3 amino acids: CASSHPGGGQDQPQHF. The CDR3 nucleotides are TGTGCCAGCAGTCATCCCGGGGGGGGGCAGGATCAGCCCCAGCATTTT.

The chain uses TRBV18 and TRBJ2-1; TRBD2 matches 14 bases. The CDR3 runs to 23 residues. Trimming at V came to 3 bases and at J to 0 bases, leaving 19 bases not matched to a gene. The germline gives CDR1 KGHSH, CDR2 LQKENI. As DNA, the CDR3 is TGTGCCAGCTCACCGATTCGACTAGCGGGGGGGCCCCTGCTAGTTCGCTCCTACAATGAGCAGTTCTTC. It is translated as CASSPIRLAGGPLLVRSYNEQFF.

This clone was found once. DNA for the CDR3: TGTGCCAGCAGCTTAGCGGAACAGGACCTCTACGAGCAGTACTTC. Protein sequence: CASSLAEQDLYEQYF. The chain recombines TRBV7-9 with TRBJ2-7; TRBD1 is a possible D gene (5 bases). The CDR3 has 15 residues. Germline assignment: CDR1 SEHNR and CDR2 FQNEAQ (reference sequence). With 0 bases removed from V and 3 bases from J, the gap between germline ends came to 12 bases.

The chain links TRBV4-2 to TRBJ2-2; D is unclear. Germline V gene lookup returns CDR1 LGHNA and CDR2 YNFKEQ. The CDR3 loop spans 12 amino acids. V lost 4 bases, J lost 3 bases, and 3 bases lay in between. The CDR3 DNA sequence: TGTGCCAGCAGCCCCTACACCGGGGAGCTGTTTTTT. It specifies CASSPYTGELFF.